This TCR beta chain came from a study of T-cell reconstitution after alpha-beta-depleted transplantation in children. This CDR3 region has 16 residues. From germline, CDR1 is SGHRS and CDR2 YFSETQ. Unmatched junction bases numbered 6, after V lost 1 base and J lost 1 base. Unique molecular identifiers were built into the TCRbeta library. Each CDR3 protein gets one entry after TCRdb re-called the PCR reads with MiXCR. The table includes hundreds of thousands of distinct CDR3 sequences, about 30% detected once. This clonotype was detected a few times. The chain has TRBV5-1 and TRBJ2-3, with 7 bases that match TRBD1. Sequenced here: PBMCs from the stem cell graft donor, sampled from the stem cell graft. This TCR came from a human donor who donated a stem cell graft to a child with aplastic anemia. CDR3 protein: CASSLTGTARTDTQYF. In DNA, the CDR3 is TGCGCCAGCAGCTTGACCGGGACAGCCCGCACAGATACGCAGTATTTT.